This T cell receptor (beta chain) was identified during a study of Ad26.COV2.S vaccination and SARS-CoV-2 variants (dated by TCRdb to the early 2020s). For the study in its entirety: TCRbeta repertoire sequencing served as the tool for gauging how specific and how broad the SARS-CoV-2-reactive T cell receptors were following Ad26.COV2.S vaccination. A total of some 30 samples were included in the TCR-sequenced set, comprising around 19 Ad26.COV2.S vaccine recipients, 5 placebo recipients and 8 SARS-CoV-2 convalescent individuals. General findings and caveats noted by the study authors: After vaccination, spike-specific CD8+ and CD4+ T cell responses were reported to show substantial breadth. According to the authors, total T cell responses may have been underestimated by the TCR breadth and depth analyses. Comparable non-spike TCR breadth was observed between vaccine and placebo recipients, consistent with only spike being contained in the vaccine. Compared with placebo recipients, Ad26.COV2.S recipients showed higher spike-specific TCR breadth (P = 0.0014).

The time point label here, explained by the study, means: individuals recovered from natural SARS-CoV-2 infection. CDR1 and CDR2 are drawn from the germline V gene (reference sequence): LNHDA, SQIVND. The CDR3 runs 16 amino acids, cysteine and phenylalanine included. Kept here is only the CDR3 DNA, which spans 48 bases and is read in frame from base 1. V is trimmed back by 6 bases and J by 2 bases, and the junction contains 9 bases that no gene match accounts for. The immunoSEQ Assay was used to sequence TCRbeta CDR3 regions. After extraction, genomic DNA underwent amplification by bias-controlled multiplex PCR, followed by high-throughput sequencing. The paper's data handling went like this. Collapsing and filtering of sequences were performed to quantify the absolute abundance of each unique TCRbeta CDR3 region. T cell fraction was estimated by normalizing TCRbeta template counts to usable DNA, which was measured by amplifying reference genes present in all nucleated cells. Repertoire TCRs were annotated as SARS-CoV-2-specific by exact matching of V gene, CDR3 amino acid sequence and J gene to a known reactive TCR set. The reference SARS-CoV-2 TCR set was obtained from MIRA and was filtered for enrichment in COVID-19-positive ImmuneCODE repertoires, whereby public or cross-reactive TCRs were removed. Using the MIRA antigens, annotated TCRs were further analysed by specific ORF or by position within an ORF. Depth was the summed frequency of annotated unique rearrangements, while breadth was defined as annotated unique rearrangements over total unique productive rearrangements. Group comparisons of TCR breadth used two-sided Wilcoxon rank-sum tests. TCRdb holds this immuneACCESS table with in-frame rearrangements only. Some clones are missing; in checked studies, unresolved V genes explain under half, and the rest has no known cause. V and J calls and clone size come straight from that table; D and trimming were deduced from the DNA. This sample is represented by more than 150,000 clones; around nine tenths of them were singletons. The top ten hold about 5.5% of the sample.

As for this clone: Its antigen is still unknown. No quality values exist for individual bases; no much larger clone is one base distant.

The rearranged chain carries TRBV19 and TRBJ2-3; 9 bases in the middle match TRBD2. This receptor was identified in a human donor who had recovered from COVID-19. Sequences were derived from peripheral blood, sampled after recovery from COVID-19. The CDR3 region: CASRKTSGVFTDTQYF. The nucleotide sequence is TGTGCCAGTAGAAAGACTAGCGGTGTCTTCACAGATACGCAGTATTTT.